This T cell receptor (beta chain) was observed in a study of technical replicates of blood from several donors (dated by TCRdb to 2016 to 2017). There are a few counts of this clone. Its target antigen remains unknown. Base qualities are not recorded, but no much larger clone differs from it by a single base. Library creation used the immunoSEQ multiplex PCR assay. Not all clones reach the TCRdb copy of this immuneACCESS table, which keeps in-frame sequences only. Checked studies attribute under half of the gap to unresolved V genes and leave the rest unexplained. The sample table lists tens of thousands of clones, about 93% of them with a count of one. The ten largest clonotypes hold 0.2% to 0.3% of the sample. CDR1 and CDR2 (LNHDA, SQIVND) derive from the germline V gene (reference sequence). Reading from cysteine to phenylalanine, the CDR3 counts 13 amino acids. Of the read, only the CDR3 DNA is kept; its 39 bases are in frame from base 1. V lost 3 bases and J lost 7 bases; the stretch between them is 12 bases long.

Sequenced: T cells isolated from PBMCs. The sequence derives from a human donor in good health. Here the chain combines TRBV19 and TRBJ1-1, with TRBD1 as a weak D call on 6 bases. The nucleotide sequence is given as TGTGCCAGTAGTATTCGGGGGGCAGGTGAAGCTTTCTTT. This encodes CASSIRGAGEAFF.